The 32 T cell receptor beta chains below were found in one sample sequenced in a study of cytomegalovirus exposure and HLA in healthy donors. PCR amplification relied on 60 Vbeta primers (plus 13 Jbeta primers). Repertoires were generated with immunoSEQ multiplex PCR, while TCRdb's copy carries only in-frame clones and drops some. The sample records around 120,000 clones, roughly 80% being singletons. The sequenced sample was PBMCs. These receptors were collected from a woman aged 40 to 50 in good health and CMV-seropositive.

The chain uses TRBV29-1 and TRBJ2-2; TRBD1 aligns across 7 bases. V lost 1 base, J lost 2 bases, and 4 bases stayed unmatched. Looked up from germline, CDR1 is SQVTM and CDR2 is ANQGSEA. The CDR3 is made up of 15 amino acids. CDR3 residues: CSVEVRGLNTGELFF. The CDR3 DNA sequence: TGCAGCGTTGAAGTAAGGGGGCTCAACACCGGGGAGCTGTTTTTT.

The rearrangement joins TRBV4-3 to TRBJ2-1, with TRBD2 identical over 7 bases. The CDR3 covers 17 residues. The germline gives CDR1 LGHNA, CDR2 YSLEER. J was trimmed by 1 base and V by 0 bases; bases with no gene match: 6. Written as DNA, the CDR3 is TGCGCCAGCAGCCAAGACCTAGCGGATATGTCCTACAATGAGCAGTTCTTC. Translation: CASSQDLADMSYNEQFF.

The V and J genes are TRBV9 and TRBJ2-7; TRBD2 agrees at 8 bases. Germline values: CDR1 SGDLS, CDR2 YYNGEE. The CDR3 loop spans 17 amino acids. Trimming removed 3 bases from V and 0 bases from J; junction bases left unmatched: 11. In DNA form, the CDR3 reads TGTGCCAGCAGCGAGGCCCCCGGGAGCGGGAGCTCCTACGAGCAGTACTTC. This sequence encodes CASSEAPGSGSSYEQYF.

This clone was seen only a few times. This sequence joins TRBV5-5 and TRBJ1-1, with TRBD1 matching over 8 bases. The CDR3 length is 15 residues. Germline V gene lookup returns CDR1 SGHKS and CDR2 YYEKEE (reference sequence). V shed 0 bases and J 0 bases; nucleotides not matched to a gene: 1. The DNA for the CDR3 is TGTGCCAGCAGCTTGGAGGGACAGGTGAACACTGAAGCTTTCTTT. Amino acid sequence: CASSLEGQVNTEAFF.

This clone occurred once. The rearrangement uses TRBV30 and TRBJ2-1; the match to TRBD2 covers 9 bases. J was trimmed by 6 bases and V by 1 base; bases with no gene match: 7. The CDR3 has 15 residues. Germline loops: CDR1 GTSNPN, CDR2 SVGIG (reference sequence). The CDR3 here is CAWSGIAGVINEQFF. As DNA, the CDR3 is TGTGCCTGGAGTGGGATAGCGGGAGTCATCAATGAGCAGTTCTTC.

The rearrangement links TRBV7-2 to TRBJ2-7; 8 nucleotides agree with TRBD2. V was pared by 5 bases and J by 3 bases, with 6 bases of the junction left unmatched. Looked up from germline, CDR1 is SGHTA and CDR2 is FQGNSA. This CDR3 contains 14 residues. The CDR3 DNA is TGTGCCAGCAGCCAAGCGGGAGCTATCTACGAGCAGTACTTC. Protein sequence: CASSQAGAIYEQYF. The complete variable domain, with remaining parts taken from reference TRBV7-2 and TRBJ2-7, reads GAGVSQSPSNKVTEKGKDVELRCDPISGHTALYWYRQSLGQGLEFLIYFQGNSAPDKSGLPSDRFSAERTGGSVSTLTIQRTQQEDSAVYLCASSQAGAIYEQYFGPGTRLTVT.

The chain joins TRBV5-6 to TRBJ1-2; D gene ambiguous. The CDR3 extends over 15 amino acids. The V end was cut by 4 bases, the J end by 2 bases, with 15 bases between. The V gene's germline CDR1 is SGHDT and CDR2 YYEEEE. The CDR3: CASSPPRLGNYGYTF. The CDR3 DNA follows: TGTGCCAGCAGCCCCCCGCGGCTAGGCAACTATGGCTACACCTTC. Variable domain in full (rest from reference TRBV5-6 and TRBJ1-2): DAGVTQSPTHLIKTRGQQVTLRCSPKSGHDTVSWYQQALGQGPQFIFQYYEEEERQRGNFPDRFSGHQFPNYSSELNVNALLLGDSALYLCASSPPRLGNYGYTFGSGTRLTVV.

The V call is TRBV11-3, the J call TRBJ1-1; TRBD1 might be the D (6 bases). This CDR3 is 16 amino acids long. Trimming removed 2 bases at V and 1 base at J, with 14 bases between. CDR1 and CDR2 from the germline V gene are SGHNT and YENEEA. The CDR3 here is CASSLSTGWANTEAFF. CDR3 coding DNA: TGTGCCAGCAGCTTATCGACAGGATGGGCGAACACTGAAGCTTTCTTT.

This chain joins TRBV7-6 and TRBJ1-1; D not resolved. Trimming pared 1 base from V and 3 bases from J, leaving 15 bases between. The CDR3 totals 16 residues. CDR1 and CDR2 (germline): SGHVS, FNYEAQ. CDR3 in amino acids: CASSLGGGRADTEAFF. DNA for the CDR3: TGTGCCAGCAGCTTAGGAGGAGGGAGGGCGGACACTGAAGCTTTCTTT.

The DNA for the CDR3 is TGCGCCAGCAGCTTGGAGCACGGGTATGGCTACACCTTC. Encoded protein: CASSLEHGYGYTF. The chain carries TRBV5-1 and TRBJ1-2; D not certain. The CDR3 length is 13 residues. Trimming removed 0 bases at V and 5 bases at J, with 8 bases between. In germline, CDR1 is SGHRS, CDR2 YFSETQ.

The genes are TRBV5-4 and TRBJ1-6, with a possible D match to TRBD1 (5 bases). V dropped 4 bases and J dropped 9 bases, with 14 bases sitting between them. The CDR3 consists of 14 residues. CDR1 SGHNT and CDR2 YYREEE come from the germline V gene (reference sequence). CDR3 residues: CASSLDTGASPLHF. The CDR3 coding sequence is TGTGCCAGCAGCCTGGACACGGGAGCTTCACCCCTCCACTTT.

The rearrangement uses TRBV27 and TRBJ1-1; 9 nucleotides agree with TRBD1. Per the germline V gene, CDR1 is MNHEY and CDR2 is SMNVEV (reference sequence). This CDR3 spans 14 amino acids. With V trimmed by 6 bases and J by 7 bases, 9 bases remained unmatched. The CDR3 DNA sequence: TGTGCCAGCAGACAACAGGGGGCGCTTAGTGAAGCTTTCTTT. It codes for CASRQQGALSEAFF.

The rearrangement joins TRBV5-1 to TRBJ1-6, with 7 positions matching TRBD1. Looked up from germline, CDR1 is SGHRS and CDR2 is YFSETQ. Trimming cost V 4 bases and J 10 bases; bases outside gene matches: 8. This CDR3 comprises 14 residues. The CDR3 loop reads CASSQETGLSPLHF. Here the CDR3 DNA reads TGCGCCAGCAGCCAGGAGACAGGGTTATCACCCCTCCACTTT.

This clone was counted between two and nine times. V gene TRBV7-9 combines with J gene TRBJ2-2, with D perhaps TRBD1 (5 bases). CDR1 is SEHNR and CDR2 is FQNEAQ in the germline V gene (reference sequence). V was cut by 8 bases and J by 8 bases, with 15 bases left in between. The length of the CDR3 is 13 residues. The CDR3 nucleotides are TGTGCCAGCGGGCTACAGGCAAAGGGGGAGCTGTTTTTT. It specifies CASGLQAKGELFF.

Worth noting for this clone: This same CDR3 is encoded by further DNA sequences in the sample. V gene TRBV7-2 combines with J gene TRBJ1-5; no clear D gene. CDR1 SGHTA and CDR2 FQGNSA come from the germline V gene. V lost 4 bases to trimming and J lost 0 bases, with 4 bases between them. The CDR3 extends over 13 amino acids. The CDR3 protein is CASSSYSNQPQHF. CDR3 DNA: TGTGCCAGCAGCTCTTATAGCAATCAGCCCCAGCATTTT.

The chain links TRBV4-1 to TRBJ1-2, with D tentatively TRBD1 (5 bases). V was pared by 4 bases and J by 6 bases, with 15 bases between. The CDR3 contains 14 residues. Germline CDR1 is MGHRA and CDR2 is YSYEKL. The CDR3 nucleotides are TGCGCCAGCAGCCCTCGGAGGGGCGAGGATGGCTACACCTTC. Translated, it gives CASSPRRGEDGYTF.

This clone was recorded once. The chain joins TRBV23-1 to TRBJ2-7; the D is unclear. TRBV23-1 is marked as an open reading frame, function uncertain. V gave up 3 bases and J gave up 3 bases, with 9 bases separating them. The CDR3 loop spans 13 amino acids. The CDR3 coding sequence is TGCGCCAGCAGTCAGCACACAGTCTACGAGCAGTACTTC. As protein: CASSQHTVYEQYF.

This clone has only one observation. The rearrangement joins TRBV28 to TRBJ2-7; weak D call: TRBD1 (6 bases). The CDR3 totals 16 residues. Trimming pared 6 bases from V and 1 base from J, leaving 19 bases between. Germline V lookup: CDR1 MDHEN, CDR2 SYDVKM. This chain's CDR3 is CASSSLWTESSYEQYF. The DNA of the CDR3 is TGTGCCAGCAGCTCTCTGTGGACAGAGTCTTCCTACGAGCAGTACTTC.

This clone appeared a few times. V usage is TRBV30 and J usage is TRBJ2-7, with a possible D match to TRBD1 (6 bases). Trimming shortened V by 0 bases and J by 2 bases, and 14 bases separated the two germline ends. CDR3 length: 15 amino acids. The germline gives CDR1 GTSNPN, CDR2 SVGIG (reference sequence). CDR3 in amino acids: CAWSVGGGLTYEQYF. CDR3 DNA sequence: TGTGCCTGGAGTGTAGGGGGTGGTCTTACCTACGAGCAGTACTTC. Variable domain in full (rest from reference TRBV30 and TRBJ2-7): SQTIHQWPATLVQPVGSPLSLECTVEGTSNPNLYWYRQAAGRGLQLLFYSVGIGQISSEVPQNLSASRPQDRQFILSSKKLLLSDSGFYLCAWSVGGGLTYEQYFGPGTRLTVT.

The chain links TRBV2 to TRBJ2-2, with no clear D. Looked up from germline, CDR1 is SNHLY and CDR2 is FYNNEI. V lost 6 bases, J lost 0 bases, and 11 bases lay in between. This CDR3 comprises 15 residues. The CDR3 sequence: CASRFMASNTGELFF. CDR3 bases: TGTGCCAGCAGGTTCATGGCCTCGAACACCGGGGAGCTGTTTTTT. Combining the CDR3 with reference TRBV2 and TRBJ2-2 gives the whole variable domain EPEVTQTPSHQVTQMGQEVILRCVPISNHLYFYWYRQILGQKVEFLVSFYNNEISEKSEIFDDQFSVERPDGSNFTLKIRSTKLEDSAMYFCASRFMASNTGELFFGEGSRLTVL.

CDR3 loop: CASSPGQGFNEQFF. DNA of the CDR3: TGTGCCAGCTCCCCGGGACAGGGGTTCAATGAGCAGTTCTTC. The chain employs TRBV18 and TRBJ2-1; 10 nucleotides line up with TRBD1. The CDR3 loop spans 14 amino acids. Per germline, CDR1 KGHSH and CDR2 LQKENI. Germline trimming cut 6 bases from V and 6 bases from J; bases unmatched to any gene: 5.

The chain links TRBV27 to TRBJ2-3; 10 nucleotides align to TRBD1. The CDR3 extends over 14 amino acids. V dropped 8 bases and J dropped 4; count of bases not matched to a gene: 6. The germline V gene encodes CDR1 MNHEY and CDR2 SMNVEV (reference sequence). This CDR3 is CASLDRGQADTQYF. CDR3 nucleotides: TGTGCCAGCTTAGACAGGGGGCAGGCAGATACGCAGTATTTT.

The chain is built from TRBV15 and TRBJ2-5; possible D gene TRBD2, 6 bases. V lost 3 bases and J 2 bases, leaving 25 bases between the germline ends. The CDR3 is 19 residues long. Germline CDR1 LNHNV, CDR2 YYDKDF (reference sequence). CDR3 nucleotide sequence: TGTGCCACCAGCAGGTACCCCATCAGGCAGCTAGCGACTCAAGAGACCCAGTACTTC. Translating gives CATSRYPIRQLATQETQYF.

The CDR3: CASSLETGTTEAFF. The CDR3 DNA reads TGTGCCAGCAGCTTAGAGACAGGCACCACTGAAGCTTTCTTT. The chain employs TRBV4-2 and TRBJ1-1; D perhaps matches TRBD1 (6 bases). This CDR3 has 14 amino acids. CDR1 is LGHNA and CDR2 is YNFKEQ in the germline V gene. V was trimmed by 5 bases and J by 4 bases, leaving 14 bases between them.

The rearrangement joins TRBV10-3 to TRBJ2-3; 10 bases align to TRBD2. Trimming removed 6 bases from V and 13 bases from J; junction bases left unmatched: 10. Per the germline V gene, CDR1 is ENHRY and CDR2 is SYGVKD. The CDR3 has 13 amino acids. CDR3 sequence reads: CAISTTSGAREYF. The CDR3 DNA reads TGTGCCATCAGCACAACTAGCGGGGCCCGGGAGTATTTT.

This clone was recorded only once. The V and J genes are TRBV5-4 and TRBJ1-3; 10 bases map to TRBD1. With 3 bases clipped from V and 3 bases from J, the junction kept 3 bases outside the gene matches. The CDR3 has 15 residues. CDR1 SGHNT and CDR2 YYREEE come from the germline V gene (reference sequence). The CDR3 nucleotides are TGTGCCAGCAGCTCCGGGACAGGGGTTGGAAACACCATATATTTT. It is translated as CASSSGTGVGNTIYF. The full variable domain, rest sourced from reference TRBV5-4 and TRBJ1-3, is ETGVTQSPTHLIKTRGQQVTLRCSSQSGHNTVSWYQQALGQGPQFIFQYYREEENGRGNFPPRFSGLQFPNYSSELNVNALELDDSALYLCASSSGTGVGNTIYFGEGSWLTVV.

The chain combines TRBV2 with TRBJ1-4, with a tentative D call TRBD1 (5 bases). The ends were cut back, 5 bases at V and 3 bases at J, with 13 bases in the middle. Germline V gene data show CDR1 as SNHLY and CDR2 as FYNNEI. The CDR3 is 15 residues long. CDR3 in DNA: TGTGCCAGCAGTCTAATTCAGGGTTCTAATGAAAAACTGTTTTTT. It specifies CASSLIQGSNEKLFF.

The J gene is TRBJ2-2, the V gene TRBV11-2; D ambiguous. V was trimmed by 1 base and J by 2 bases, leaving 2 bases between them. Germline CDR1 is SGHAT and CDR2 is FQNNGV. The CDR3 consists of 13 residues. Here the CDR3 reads CASSLANTGELFF. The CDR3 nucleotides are TGTGCCAGCAGCTTAGCAAACACCGGGGAGCTGTTTTTT.

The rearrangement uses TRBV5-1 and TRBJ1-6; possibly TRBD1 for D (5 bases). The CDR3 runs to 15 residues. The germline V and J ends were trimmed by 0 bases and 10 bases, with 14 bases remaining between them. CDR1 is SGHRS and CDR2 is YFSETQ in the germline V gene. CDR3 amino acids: CASSLADRAGSPLHF. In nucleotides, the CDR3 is TGCGCCAGCAGCTTGGCCGATAGGGCAGGGTCACCCCTCCACTTT.

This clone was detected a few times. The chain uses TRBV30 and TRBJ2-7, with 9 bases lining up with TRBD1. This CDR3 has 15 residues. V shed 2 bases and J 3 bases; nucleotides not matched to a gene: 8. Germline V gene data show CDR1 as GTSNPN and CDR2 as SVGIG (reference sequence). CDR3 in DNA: TGTGCCTGGAGTAAGCCGAGACAGGGGGACTACGAGCAGTACTTC. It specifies CAWSKPRQGDYEQYF.

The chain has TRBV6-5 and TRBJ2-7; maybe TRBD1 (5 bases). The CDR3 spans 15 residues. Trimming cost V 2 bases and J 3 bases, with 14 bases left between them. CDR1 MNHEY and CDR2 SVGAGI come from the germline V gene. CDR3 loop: CASSYLTAGGYEQYF. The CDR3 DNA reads TGTGCCAGCAGTTACCTGACAGCCGGCGGCTACGAGCAGTACTTC.

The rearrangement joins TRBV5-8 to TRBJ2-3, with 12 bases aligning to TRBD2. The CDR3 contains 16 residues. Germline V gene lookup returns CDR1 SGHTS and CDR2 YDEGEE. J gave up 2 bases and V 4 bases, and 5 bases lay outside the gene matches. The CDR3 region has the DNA TGTGCCAGCAGCACTCGGACTAGCGGGGACACAGATACGCAGTATTTT. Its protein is CASSTRTSGDTDTQYF.